Presented here are 30 T cell receptor beta chains from one specimen sequenced in a study of T cells in tumors after PD-1 blockade. Assay used: immunoSEQ multiplex PCR; TCRdb lists only in-frame clones, some missing. The table has tens of thousands of clones, under 85% seen once; the top ten hold around 8.7%. The sequencing here drew on PBMCs, taken before anti-PD-1 therapy. The source of these receptors is a human donor with advanced basal cell or squamous cell carcinoma (not recorded which).

Here the CDR3 DNA reads TGCGCCAGCAATGTTGATTTAGCGGGGGCCGGGGAGCTGTTTTTT. Its translation: CASNVDLAGAGELFF. The chain has TRBV5-1 and TRBJ2-2, with 9 bases matching TRBD2. Looked up from germline, CDR1 is SGHRS and CDR2 is YFSETQ. The CDR3 consists of 15 residues. V dropped 6 bases and J dropped 6; count of bases not matched to a gene: 9.

The chain has TRBV7-3 and TRBJ1-1; D unclear. CDR3 length: 13 amino acids. Germline V gene data show CDR1 as SGHTA and CDR2 as FQGTGA. The V end lost 8 bases, the J end lost 5 bases, and 15 bases lay between the germline ends. CDR3 protein: CASSYYPGTEAFF. CDR3 sequence (DNA): TGTGCCAGCTCCTATTACCCGGGGACTGAAGCTTTCTTT.

J is TRBJ2-3 and V is TRBV6-5, with TRBD2 matching over 8 bases. The CDR3 spans 15 residues. CDR1 MNHEY and CDR2 SVGAGI come from the germline V gene. J gave up 4 bases and V 5 bases, and 8 bases lay outside the gene matches. The CDR3 region has the DNA TGTGCCAGCAGTCCCCGGGGGGGTCATTCAGATACGCAGTATTTT. Translating gives CASSPRGGHSDTQYF.

The J gene is TRBJ1-1, the V gene TRBV6-5, with TRBD1 matching over 8 bases. The CDR3 is made up of 15 amino acids. J lost 5 bases, V lost 6 bases, and 11 bases had no gene match. Germline V gene lookup returns CDR1 MNHEY and CDR2 SVGAGI. CDR3: CASRRTQGARTEAFF. CDR3 coding DNA: TGTGCCAGCAGGAGAACCCAGGGGGCGCGGACTGAAGCTTTCTTT.

The chain uses TRBV5-1 and TRBJ2-1; D is possibly TRBD2 (5 bases). The germline CDR1 and CDR2 sequences are SGHRS and YFSETQ. This CDR3 region has 15 residues. The V end was cut by 2 bases, the J end by 4 bases, with 13 bases between. The CDR3 bases are TGCGCCAGCAGCTTAAGCGGTGACTTTTACAATGAGCAGTTCTTC. Its translation: CASSLSGDFYNEQFF.

The V and J genes are TRBV2 and TRBJ1-5, with unresolved D. This CDR3 is built from 16 residues. The V end was cut by 6 bases, the J end by 4 bases, with 19 bases between. Germline assignment: CDR1 SNHLY and CDR2 FYNNEI. CDR3 coding DNA: TGTGCCAGCAGGACCCATGATTTAGGTGGGAATCAGCCCCAGCATTTT. This translates into CASRTHDLGGNQPQHF.

CDR3 protein: CASSSLAGTTSSYNEQFF. DNA of the CDR3: TGTGCCAGCAGTTCTCTAGCGGGGACTACGAGCTCCTACAATGAGCAGTTCTTC. This rearrangement joins TRBV28 to TRBJ2-1; 9 nucleotides match TRBD2. The V gene end was trimmed by 4 bases and the J gene end by 0 bases; junction bases not matched to a gene: 10. The length of the CDR3 is 18 residues. Germline V gene sequence: CDR1 MDHEN, CDR2 SYDVKM.

The chain carries TRBV7-8 and TRBJ2-4, with D hard to call. V was trimmed by 6 bases and J by 9 bases, leaving 15 bases between them. CDR3 size: 13 residues. Germline V gene data show CDR1 as SGHVS and CDR2 as FQNEAQ. The CDR3 nucleotides are TGTGCCAGCAGTTTATTGGATGATAGCATTCAGTACTTC. Translating it yields CASSLLDDSIQYF. Variable domain in full (rest from reference TRBV7-8 and TRBJ2-4): GAGVSQSPRYKVAKRGQDVALRCDPISGHVSLFWYQQALGQGPEFLTYFQNEAQLDKSGLPSDRFFAERPEGSVSTLKIQRTQQEDSAVYLCASSLLDDSIQYFGAGTRLSVL.

The J gene is TRBJ1-5, the V gene TRBV9; a weak D match, TRBD1 (6 bases). The V gene lost 0 bases and the J gene lost 4 bases, with 11 bases spanning the gap. Looked up from germline, CDR1 is SGDLS and CDR2 is YYNGEE. The CDR3 runs 15 residues. The CDR3 region is CASSVGGQKNQPQHF. In DNA form, the CDR3 reads TGTGCCAGCAGCGTAGGGGGGCAGAAGAATCAGCCCCAGCATTTT.

The chain couples TRBV5-1 to TRBJ1-1; TRBD1 agrees at 11 bases. Germline lookup yields CDR1 SGHRS and CDR2 YFSETQ. The trim removed 0 bases at V and 4 bases at J, leaving 5 bases unmatched. The CDR3 is 16 amino acids. CDR3 protein: CASSLVGQGASTEAFF. DNA for the CDR3: TGCGCCAGCAGCTTGGTAGGACAGGGGGCCTCCACTGAAGCTTTCTTT.

The gene calls are TRBV7-9 and TRBJ2-3; no firm D call. The length of the CDR3 is 13 residues. V gave up 3 bases and J gave up 4 bases, with 8 bases separating them. CDR1 SEHNR and CDR2 FQNEAQ come from the germline V gene (reference sequence). The CDR3 coding sequence is TGTGCCAGCAGCTTTAGGCAGGCAGATACGCAGTATTTT. Its translation is CASSFRQADTQYF.

This clone rates as medium-sized. This chain connects TRBV15 to TRBJ2-1, with 11 nucleotides matching TRBD1. The junction had 5 bases not matched to a gene; V was cut back by 3 bases and J by 7 bases. Germline assignment: CDR1 LNHNV and CDR2 YYDKDF (reference sequence). The CDR3 contains 15 residues. The CDR3 coding sequence is TGTGCCACCAGCAGCCGGGACAGGGGGTTAAATGAGCAGTTCTTC. This sequence encodes CATSSRDRGLNEQFF.

This chain uses TRBV27 with TRBJ2-1; D remains ambiguous. Germline CDR1 is MNHEY and CDR2 is SMNVEV (reference sequence). The CDR3 loop spans 13 amino acids. The germline V and J ends were trimmed by 5 bases and 9 bases, with 14 bases remaining between them. CDR3 amino acids: CASSRRTFFEQFF. CDR3 DNA: TGTGCCAGCAGTCGACGGACCTTCTTTGAGCAGTTCTTC.

V usage is TRBV7-2 and J usage is TRBJ2-6, with TRBD2 identical over 9 bases. V was pared by 5 bases and J by 0 bases, with 8 bases of the junction left unmatched. Germline-derived CDR1 and CDR2 are SGHTA and FQGNSA. The CDR3 extends over 18 amino acids. The CDR3 spells CASSPTSGPYSGANVLTF. CDR3 DNA: TGTGCCAGCAGCCCCACTAGCGGGCCCTACTCTGGGGCCAACGTCCTGACTTTC.

Only one count was recorded for this clone. CDR3 coding DNA: TGTGCCAGCATGAGGGAATCCACAGATACGCAGTATTTT. Translated: CASMRESTDTQYF. The chain joins TRBV6-5 to TRBJ2-3; the D gene is possibly TRBD2 (5 bases). Germline loops: CDR1 MNHEY, CDR2 SVGAGI. V shed 7 bases and J shed 2 bases, with 10 bases lying between them. The CDR3 covers 13 residues.

The rearrangement joins TRBV7-9 to TRBJ2-3, with no clear D. Trimming cost V 2 bases and J 1 base, with 7 bases left between them. Germline V gene data show CDR1 as SEHNR and CDR2 as FQNEAQ (reference sequence). The CDR3 totals 14 residues. The CDR3 nucleotides read TGTGCCAGCAGCTTAAGGCTACGCACAGATACGCAGTATTTT. Translation: CASSLRLRTDTQYF.

J is TRBJ2-5 and V is TRBV9; tentative D call: TRBD1 (5 bases). The V gene's germline CDR1 is SGDLS and CDR2 YYNGEE. V lost 0 bases to trimming and J lost 2 bases, with 11 bases between them. CDR3 size: 15 residues. Here the CDR3 reads CASSVALQGQETQYF. For the CDR3, the DNA is TGTGCCAGCAGCGTAGCTCTTCAGGGACAAGAGACCCAGTACTTC.

The V and J genes are TRBV7-3 and TRBJ2-2, with D unresolved. Germline V gene lookup returns CDR1 SGHTA and CDR2 FQGTGA. With 1 base removed from V and 6 bases from J, the gap between germline ends came to 18 bases. The CDR3 has 17 amino acids. For the CDR3, the DNA is TGTGCCAGCAGCTTAAAATTCGCGACCTATGGTGCCGGGGAGCTGTTTTTT. Translated, it gives CASSLKFATYGAGELFF.

This rearrangement joins TRBV3-1 (or the pseudogene TRBV3-2) to TRBJ1-5; the D is unclear. The CDR3 is 14 residues long. Looked up from germline, CDR1 is LGHDT and CDR2 is YNNKEL (reference sequence). V was pared by 1 base and J by 1 base, with 5 bases between. The CDR3 DNA is TGTGCCAGCAGCCAAGTTTCGAGCAATCAGCCCCAGCATTTT. Protein sequence: CASSQVSSNQPQHF.

This chain uses TRBV9 with TRBJ2-7, with D unclear. The germline V gene has CDR1 SGDLS and CDR2 YYNGEE. The CDR3 spans 18 residues. V was pared by 3 bases and J by 5 bases, with 27 bases between. For the CDR3, the DNA is TGTGCCAGCAGCGGCGCCTCGACATTTCAACACCTCCCCCACGAGCAGTACTTC. Translating it yields CASSGASTFQHLPHEQYF. Together with reference TRBV9 and TRBJ2-7, the CDR3 gives the full variable domain: DSGVTQTPKHLITATGQRVTLRCSPRSGDLSVYWYQQSLDQGLQFLIQYYNGEERAKGNILERFSAQQFPDLHSELNLSSLELGDSALYFCASSGASTFQHLPHEQYFGPGTRLTVT.

This rearrangement joins TRBV2 to TRBJ2-5; the D is unclear. This CDR3 comprises 15 residues. Trimming removed 5 bases at V and 4 bases at J, with 17 bases between. The germline V gene has CDR1 SNHLY and CDR2 FYNNEI. The CDR3 region is CASSPSPSSGETQYF. CDR3 bases: TGTGCCAGCAGTCCCAGCCCTTCATCTGGAGAGACCCAGTACTTC.

The rearrangement joins TRBV7-9 to TRBJ2-7; 7 bases are shared with TRBD2. This CDR3 contains 15 residues. Losses at the gene ends were 5 bases for V and 4 bases for J; bases not matched to a gene: 11. The germline CDR1 and CDR2 sequences are SEHNR and FQNEAQ (reference sequence). The CDR3 sequence: CASSPGGGAGYEQYF. In nucleotides, the CDR3 is TGTGCCAGCAGCCCGGGAGGCGGGGCAGGGTACGAGCAGTACTTC.

The chain carries TRBV19 and TRBJ2-1; no clear D. Germline assignment: CDR1 LNHDA and CDR2 SQIVND (reference sequence). CDR3 length: 15 residues. V was cut by 10 bases and J by 0 bases, with 16 bases left in between. The CDR3 region is CATPGVASSYNEQFF. The CDR3 bases are TGTGCCACCCCCGGTGTAGCCAGCTCCTACAATGAGCAGTTCTTC. The entire variable domain, with the rest obtained from reference TRBV19 and TRBJ2-1, is as follows: DGGITQSPKYLFRKEGQNVTLSCEQNLNHDAMYWYRQDPGQGLRLIYYSQIVNDFQKGDIAEGYSVSREKKESFPLTVTSAQKNPTAFYLCATPGVASSYNEQFFGPGTRLTVL.

The V gene is TRBV19, the J gene TRBJ2-5; TRBD1 aligns across 8 bases. Trimming took 6 bases from V and 2 from J; bases not matched to a gene: 8. Looked up from germline, CDR1 is LNHDA and CDR2 is SQIVND (reference sequence). This CDR3 is 15 amino acids long. The CDR3 region is CASSRQGYPQETQYF. DNA of the CDR3: TGTGCCAGTAGCCGACAGGGGTACCCGCAAGAGACCCAGTACTTC.

The rearrangement uses TRBV28 and TRBJ1-2; 8 bases match TRBD1. J gave up 3 bases and V 1 base, and 1 base lay outside the gene matches. CDR3 size: 14 residues. Germline V gene lookup returns CDR1 MDHEN and CDR2 SYDVKM. The CDR3 DNA sequence: TGTGCCAGCAGTTTATACAGGGGGGACTATGGCTACACCTTC. It encodes CASSLYRGDYGYTF.

The chain joins TRBV4-1 to TRBJ2-3, with 8 nucleotides matching TRBD2. CDR3 size: 14 residues. After removal of 3 bases from V and 6 bases from J, the junction contained 5 bases not matched to a gene. CDR1 is MGHRA, CDR2 YSYEKL, per germline. In DNA, the CDR3 is TGCGCCAGCAGCCACTATAGCGGGATGGATACGCAGTATTTT. Its translation is CASSHYSGMDTQYF.

The chain links TRBV10-1 to TRBJ1-5, with D hard to call. Germline V lookup: CDR1 WNHNN, CDR2 SYGVQD (reference sequence). Trimming shortened V by 3 bases and J by 8 bases, and 14 bases separated the two germline ends. The CDR3 runs 14 residues. As DNA, the CDR3 is TGCGCCAGCAGTGATTCCGGGGAAAGGAAGCCCCAGCATTTT. Its protein product is CASSDSGERKPQHF.

The V and J genes are TRBV9 and TRBJ1-1, with D hard to call. Per the germline V gene, CDR1 is SGDLS and CDR2 is YYNGEE. The V end was cut by 2 bases, the J end by 0 bases, with 11 bases between. The CDR3 sequence is 15 residues long. In nucleotides, the CDR3 is TGTGCCAGCAGCGTTCTTAACGGATTGAACACTGAAGCTTTCTTT. Translation gives CASSVLNGLNTEAFF.

The chain recombines TRBV5-1 with TRBJ2-3, with 10 bases identical to TRBD2. V trimming: 3 bases; J trimming: 4 bases; junction bases outside the gene matches: 8. This CDR3 contains 16 residues. Germline V gene data show CDR1 as SGHRS and CDR2 as YFSETQ. In DNA form, the CDR3 reads TGCGCCAGCAGCTCAATAGCGGGGGGTTTCTCAGATACGCAGTATTTT. Amino acid sequence: CASSSIAGGFSDTQYF.

The rearrangement uses TRBV5-1 and TRBJ1-1, with D maybe TRBD1 (5 bases). The CDR3 is 14 amino acids. Trimming stripped 0 bases from V and 3 bases from J, with 9 bases between. Per germline, CDR1 SGHRS and CDR2 YFSETQ. CDR3 bases: TGCGCCAGCAGCTTGGCGTTGGGGGACACTGAAGCTTTCTTT. This encodes CASSLALGDTEAFF.